Listed below are T cell receptor beta chains from one sample, sequenced in a study of blood T cell repertoires in COVID-19. The repertoire was sequenced with immunoSEQ multiplex PCR; TCRdb's copy has only in-frame clones and lacks some. The profile shows roughly 50,000 clones, 79% of them singletons. Sequenced material: peripheral blood. These receptors came from a man between 60 and 75 years old with acute or convalescent COVID-19. Each CDR3 is given with its conserved first and last residue. The D gene is left open where the match is weak. Clone size, where shown, is once, few, many, or a class for clones that have expanded.

v_call,cdr3_length,j_call,clone_size,d_call,cdr3_aa,cdr3_nt
TRBV15,17,TRBJ2-3,few,TRBD2,CATSGSKGLAGGDTQYF,TGTGCCACCAGCGGATCGAAGGGGCTAGCGGGAGGAGATACGCAGTATTTT
TRBV5-4,15,TRBJ2-1,-,-,CASSWRRGTYNEQFF,TGTGCCAGCAGCTGGAGAAGGGGCACATACAATGAGCAGTTCTTC
TRBV19,16,TRBJ2-1,-,-,CASSIAAMESYNEQFF,TGTGCCAGTAGTATAGCAGCGATGGAATCCTACAATGAGCAGTTCTTC
TRBV25-1,15,TRBJ2-7,-,TRBD1,CASSETTGGAYEQYF,TGTGCCAGCAGTGAAACCACAGGGGGCGCTTACGAGCAGTACTTC
TRBV19,14,TRBJ2-5,few,TRBD1,CASAQGTGQETQYF,TGTGCCAGTGCCCAGGGGACAGGGCAAGAGACCCAGTACTTC
TRBV2,14,TRBJ1-1,-,-,CASIRTDPNTEAFF,TGTGCCAGCATTAGGACAGATCCGAACACTGAAGCTTTCTTT
TRBV15,17,TRBJ2-5,-,TRBD1,CATSSQDRGGFRETQYF,TGTGCCACCAGCTCCCAGGACAGGGGAGGTTTTCGAGAGACCCAGTACTTC
TRBV7-2,15,TRBJ1-3,-,-,CASSLQGHSGNTIYF,TGTGCCAGCAGTCTACAGGGCCACTCTGGAAACACCATATATTTT
TRBV6-5,15,TRBJ1-2,-,TRBD1,CASSPRSTGYYGYTF,TGTGCCAGCAGTCCACGGTCGACAGGGTACTATGGCTACACCTTC
TRBV6-2/TRBV6-3,13,TRBJ2-3,few,-,CASSYLDWDTQYF,TGTGCCAGCAGTTACCTTGACTGGGATACGCAGTATTTT
TRBV24-1,16,TRBJ2-3,few,-,CATSDSTGRWSDTQYF,TGTGCCACCAGTGACTCGACAGGGAGGTGGTCAGATACGCAGTATTTT
TRBV5-1,15,TRBJ2-1,once,-,CASSLGRGYYNEQFF,TGCGCCAGCAGCTTGGGTCGGGGGTACTACAATGAGCAGTTCTTC
TRBV30,13,TRBJ1-1,-,-,CAWSVNGNTEAFF,TGTGCCTGGAGTGTAAATGGCAACACTGAAGCTTTCTTT
TRBV7-9,12,TRBJ2-1,-,-,CASSLARFEQFF,TGTGCCAGCAGCTTAGCTAGATTTGAGCAGTTCTTC
TRBV7-9,14,TRBJ2-7,-,TRBD1,CASRDRGGVYEQYF,TGTGCCAGCAGGGACAGGGGCGGGGTGTACGAGCAGTACTTC
TRBV5-8,15,TRBJ2-6,-,-,CASSPSVSGANVLTF,TGTGCCAGCAGCCCCTCAGTCTCTGGGGCCAACGTCCTGACTTTC
TRBV3-1/TRBV3-2,12,TRBJ1-3,-,-,CASSHTGNTIYF,TGTGCCAGCAGCCATACTGGAAACACCATATATTTT
TRBV5-1,15,TRBJ2-3,few,-,CASSFRQAGADTQYF,TGCGCCAGCAGCTTTCGACAGGCTGGGGCAGATACGCAGTATTTT
TRBV28,15,TRBJ1-1,-,-,CASSSQAGKDTEAFF,TGTGCCAGCAGCTCACAGGCAGGAAAGGACACTGAAGCTTTCTTT
TRBV4-2,16,TRBJ2-3,-,TRBD2,CASSQATSGTTDTQYF,TGTGCCAGCAGCCAAGCGACTAGCGGGACGACAGATACGCAGTATTTT
TRBV18,14,TRBJ1-2,few,-,CASSPRSGDYGYTF,TGTGCCAGCTCACCACGATCGGGGGACTATGGCTACACCTTC
TRBV14,15,TRBJ2-2,once,-,CASSQGGRGTGELFF,TGTGCCAGCAGCCAAGGAGGGCGCGGGACCGGGGAGCTGTTTTTT
TRBV5-1,13,TRBJ1-2,-,-,CASSLTGLDGYTF,TGCGCCAGCAGCCTAACAGGGTTAGATGGCTACACCTTC
TRBV30,13,TRBJ1-6,-,-,CAWNGGYNSPLHF,TGTGCCTGGAACGGGGGGTATAATTCACCCCTCCACTTT
TRBV6-4,14,TRBJ2-2,-,-,CASSKQGNTGELFF,TGTGCCAGCAGTAAGCAGGGTAACACCGGGGAGCTGTTTTTT
TRBV7-2,13,TRBJ1-6,once,-,CASSLLTGSPLHF,TGTGCCAGCAGCTTACTGACAGGCTCACCCCTCCACTTT
TRBV5-1,13,TRBJ2-5,-,TRBD1,CASSPDRGETQYF,TGCGCCAGCAGCCCGGACAGGGGAGAGACCCAGTACTTC
TRBV9,12,TRBJ2-3,-,-,CASSESDRRQYF,TGTGCCAGCAGCGAATCGGACAGAAGGCAGTATTTT
TRBV10-3,16,TRBJ1-2,few,-,CAISEPGSRESYGYTF,TGTGCCATCAGTGAGCCAGGGTCCCGGGAGTCCTATGGCTACACCTTC
TRBV5-1,17,TRBJ2-2,-,TRBD1,CASSSSQGAMNTGELFF,TGCGCCAGCAGCTCGTCACAGGGGGCTATGAACACCGGGGAGCTGTTTTTT
TRBV27,14,TRBJ2-1,-,-,CASSLSRANNEQFF,TGTGCCAGCAGTTTATCCCGTGCGAACAATGAGCAGTTCTTC
TRBV14,16,TRBJ2-1,-,-,CASSPPGRGTYNEQFF,TGTGCCAGCAGCCCCCCGGGTAGGGGAACCTACAATGAGCAGTTCTTC
TRBV9,17,TRBJ2-2,-,-,CASSVEGGLDDAGELFF,TGTGCCAGCAGCGTAGAGGGAGGACTCGACGATGCCGGGGAGCTGTTTTTT
TRBV2,15,TRBJ1-5,-,TRBD1,CASRTRDRADQPQHF,TGTGCCAGCAGGACAAGGGACAGGGCCGATCAGCCCCAGCATTTT
TRBV6-6,14,TRBJ2-5,-,-,CASSYIQASETQYF,TGTGCCAGCAGTTATATACAGGCTTCTGAGACCCAGTACTTC
TRBV5-1,13,TRBJ1-6,few,TRBD1,CASSQGENSPLHF,TGCGCCTCAAGTCAGGGGGAAAATTCACCCCTCCACTTT
TRBV18,13,TRBJ2-7,-,-,CASSPGQVDEQYF,TGTGCCAGCTCACCGGGGCAGGTGGACGAGCAGTACTTC
TRBV6-2/TRBV6-3,13,TRBJ2-3,-,-,CASSEDSADTQYF,TGTGCCAGCAGTGAGGACAGCGCAGATACGCAGTATTTT
TRBV7-3,13,TRBJ2-7,-,TRBD1,CATTTGGLYEQYF,TGTGCCACCACGACAGGGGGACTCTACGAGCAGTACTTC
TRBV3-1/TRBV3-2,16,TRBJ1-2,-,-,CASSQDRRQNNYGYTF,TGTGCCAGCAGCCAAGACCGCCGACAGAATAACTATGGCTACACCTTC
TRBV6-5,14,TRBJ2-2,-,TRBD2,CASSPRWGGGELFF,TGTGCCAGCAGTCCCCGGTGGGGGGGCGGGGAGCTGTTTTTT
TRBV3-1/TRBV3-2,14,TRBJ2-7,-,TRBD2,CASSLASGRAEQYF,TGTGCCAGCAGCCTAGCTAGCGGGAGGGCCGAGCAGTACTTC
TRBV2,12,TRBJ2-7,-,-,CASRWGSYEQYF,TGTGCCAGTCGGTGGGGCAGCTACGAGCAGTACTTC
TRBV4-2,14,TRBJ1-1,few,TRBD1,CASSRTDRDPEAFF,TGTGCCAGCAGCCGGACCGACAGGGACCCTGAAGCTTTCTTT
TRBV7-2,12,TRBJ2-2,few,TRBD1,CASSWTGPELFF,TGTGCCAGCAGCTGGACAGGGCCGGAGCTGTTTTTT
TRBV5-6,16,TRBJ2-2,-,TRBD2,CASSLVRESFPGELFF,TGTGCCAGCAGCTTGGTGCGGGAGTCTTTCCCCGGGGAGCTGTTTTTT
TRBV20-1,13,TRBJ1-6,-,-,CSASKGRDSPLHF,TGCAGTGCTAGTAAAGGGAGGGATTCACCCCTCCACTTT